The next 9 T cell receptor beta chains were all read from a single sample in a study of blood T cell repertoires in COVID-19. Sequencing was performed with immunoSEQ multiplex PCR; in TCRdb, only in-frame clones are kept and a portion is missing. This table holds under 250,000 clones, about 87% found once. Sequenced input: PBMCs or T cells enriched from blood (not recorded which). The receptor set was obtained from a woman aged 25 to 39 who had been exposed to COVID-19.

This rearrangement joins TRBV10-3 to TRBJ1-2; D call uncertain. The V end lost 6 bases, the J end lost 4 bases, and 12 bases lay between the germline ends. In germline, CDR1 is ENHRY, CDR2 SYGVKD. The CDR3 runs 13 residues. In DNA, the CDR3 is TGTGCCATCAGCACGAGGGCCGGCTATGGCTACACCTTC. Translated, it gives CAISTRAGYGYTF.

V and J are TRBV19 and TRBJ2-1, with 11 bases aligning to TRBD2. Germline lookup yields CDR1 LNHDA and CDR2 SQIVND (reference sequence). With 4 bases clipped from V and 7 bases from J, the junction kept 12 bases outside the gene matches. This CDR3 has 17 residues. For the CDR3, the DNA is TGTGCCAGTAGTACTCCCTTACTAGCGGGAGTAGTAAATGAGCAGTTCTTC. Translation: CASSTPLLAGVVNEQFF.

The chain combines TRBV19 with TRBJ2-2; TRBD2 aligns across 7 bases. The length of the CDR3 is 15 residues. Germline lookup yields CDR1 LNHDA and CDR2 SQIVND (reference sequence). J gave up 5 bases and V 3 bases, and 6 bases lay outside the gene matches. The CDR3 DNA reads as TGTGCCAGTAGTATTGCGGCGGGAGTTACCGGGGAGCTGTTTTTT. Protein product: CASSIAAGVTGELFF.

V gene TRBV7-9 combines with J gene TRBJ1-1; TRBD1 might be the D (6 bases). The V gene lost 4 bases and the J gene lost 5 bases, with 14 bases spanning the gap. The CDR3 extends over 14 amino acids. Germline V gives CDR1 SEHNR, CDR2 FQNEAQ (reference sequence). CDR3 in amino acids: CASSSTQGRTEAFF. The CDR3, as DNA: TGTGCCAGCAGCTCCACACAGGGTCGGACTGAAGCTTTCTTT. Complete variable domain (other parts from reference TRBV7-9 and TRBJ1-1): DTGVSQNPRHKITKRGQNVTFRCDPISEHNRLYWYRQTLGQGPEFLTYFQNEAQLEKSRLLSDRFSAERPKGSFSTLEIQRTEQGDSAMYLCASSSTQGRTEAFFGQGTRLTVV.

The J gene is TRBJ1-6, the V gene TRBV7-2, with D unresolved. From germline, CDR1 is SGHTA and CDR2 FQGNSA. The CDR3 spans 15 residues. V was clipped by 3 bases and J by 9 bases, with 15 bases between them. CDR3 in DNA: TGTGCCAGCAGCTTGACGACTACCACCGGTTCACCCCTCCACTTT. Protein: CASSLTTTTGSPLHF.

V usage is TRBV5-1 and J usage is TRBJ1-4; D not certain. The germline V gene encodes CDR1 SGHRS and CDR2 YFSETQ. Trimming pared 4 bases from V and 0 bases from J, leaving 10 bases between. The CDR3 totals 15 residues. In DNA, the CDR3 is TGCGCCAGCAGCGATCACACCACAACTAATGAAAAACTGTTTTTT. This encodes CASSDHTTTNEKLFF.

V is TRBV18 and J is TRBJ2-7; D is unresolved. Looked up from germline, CDR1 is KGHSH and CDR2 is LQKENI. The CDR3 totals 15 residues. Trimming removed 3 bases at V and 0 bases at J, with 12 bases between. The CDR3 spells CASSPHPTNSYEQYF. CDR3 sequence (DNA): TGTGCCAGCTCACCCCACCCTACCAACTCCTACGAGCAGTACTTC.

The CDR3 nucleotides are TGCGCCAGCAGGAACCGCCCTAGCGATCTTAGGGAGACCCAGTACTTC. Its translation: CASRNRPSDLRETQYF. This chain uses TRBV5-1 with TRBJ2-5; D may be TRBD2 (6 bases). Trimming took 5 bases from V and 5 from J, leaving 22 bases between them. CDR3 size: 16 residues. Germline CDR1 and CDR2: SGHRS and YFSETQ.

J is TRBJ2-3 and V is TRBV19, with 8 nucleotides matching TRBD2. The CDR3 extends over 15 amino acids. Germline V gene lookup returns CDR1 LNHDA and CDR2 SQIVND (reference sequence). V gave up 3 bases and J gave up 5 bases; unmatched junction bases: 7. The CDR3 region is CASSISTLAGDTQYF. In nucleotides, the CDR3 is TGTGCCAGTAGTATCTCGACCCTAGCGGGAGATACGCAGTATTTT.